Following are 21 T cell receptor beta chains from one sample sequenced in a study of somatic mutations in T cells in chronic GVHD. Clones were read by immunoSEQ multiplex PCR, and TCRdb kept only the in-frame ones, dropping some. The repertoire has about 13,000 clones, about 80% of them found once; the top ten carry roughly 30%. Sequenced material: Vbeta20-negative CD4+ T cells from blood. The origin of the receptors is a male patient between 50 and 60 years old with chronic graft-versus-host disease. Some T cells may be provided by the graft donor.

This chain uses TRBV11-2 with TRBJ2-7; 7 nucleotides line up with TRBD2. The ends lost 1 base at V and 2 bases at J; junction bases unmatched: 5. Germline CDR1 reads SGHAT; CDR2 reads FQNNGV. The CDR3 totals 15 residues. The CDR3 nucleotides are TGTGCCAGCAGCTTAGTAGTGGGGGGGACCTACGAGCAGTACTTC. It is translated as CASSLVVGGTYEQYF.

The V call is TRBV6-1, the J call TRBJ2-5, with D perhaps TRBD2 (5 bases). Germline V gene sequence: CDR1 MNHNS, CDR2 SASEGT. Between the trimmed V and J ends, which lost 3 bases and 4 bases, there was a span of 12 bases. CDR3 length: 14 amino acids. The CDR3 nucleotides read TGTGCCAGCAGTGAGCTAGCCATCGGAGAGACCCAGTACTTC. This sequence encodes CASSELAIGETQYF.

This clone was found once. Other DNA sequences in this sample translate to the same CDR3. V gene TRBV5-5 combines with J gene TRBJ2-7; tentative D call: TRBD1 (6 bases). Germline values: CDR1 SGHKS, CDR2 YYEKEE (reference sequence). The CDR3 is made up of 14 amino acids. V lost 4 bases and J 7 bases, leaving 18 bases between the germline ends. DNA of the CDR3: TGTGCCAGCAGCCTGGGGGCCAGGGAAATGGAGCAGTACTTC. It encodes CASSLGAREMEQYF.

This rearrangement joins TRBV19 to TRBJ2-1; 9 bases fit TRBD2. The V gene end was trimmed by 3 bases and the J gene end by 4 bases; junction bases not matched to a gene: 7. CDR3 length: 16 amino acids. CDR1 and CDR2 from the germline V gene are LNHDA and SQIVND (reference sequence). The CDR3 nucleotides are TGTGCCAGTAGTATGGGGGCTAGCGGGGTATACAATGAGCAGTTCTTC. Translating it yields CASSMGASGVYNEQFF.

The rearrangement uses TRBV28 and TRBJ2-7, with TRBD1 matching 12 bases. CDR1 is MDHEN and CDR2 is SYDVKM in the germline V gene. Trimming removed 6 bases from V and 6 bases from J; junction bases left unmatched: 9. There are 15 residues in the CDR3. CDR3 DNA: TGTGCCAGCAGCCCCCATGGGACAGGGGGCGGCGAGCAGTACTTC. The encoded protein is CASSPHGTGGGEQYF.

This clone was seen more than once but under ten times. The J gene is TRBJ2-7, the V gene TRBV4-1, with D possibly matching TRBD2 (6 bases). Germline CDR1 is MGHRA and CDR2 is YSYEKL. V was cut by 3 bases and J by 4 bases, with 7 bases left in between. CDR3 length: 12 residues. The CDR3 is CASSQEGYEQYF. The CDR3 bases are TGCGCCAGCAGCCAGGAGGGTTACGAGCAGTACTTC.

This chain links TRBV5-4 with TRBJ2-1, with TRBD1 as a possible D gene (6 bases). The CDR3 has 15 residues. CDR1 and CDR2 (germline): SGHNT, YYREEE (reference sequence). The germline V and J ends were trimmed by 5 bases and 6 bases, with 18 bases remaining between them. The CDR3 region is CASRRGQLEGNEQFF. The CDR3 coding sequence is TGTGCCAGCAGGCGAGGACAGTTAGAGGGCAATGAGCAGTTCTTC.

V usage is TRBV29-1 and J usage is TRBJ1-2, with a possible D match to TRBD1 (6 bases). Per the germline V gene, CDR1 is SQVTM and CDR2 is ANQGSEA. There are 14 residues in the CDR3. V was pared by 2 bases and J by 4 bases, with 14 bases between. CDR3 DNA sequence: TGCAGCGTTGAAAGGGGGACCGAGGGCTATGGCTACACCTTC. Protein: CSVERGTEGYGYTF. Drawing the rest from reference TRBV29-1 and TRBJ1-2, the complete variable domain is SAVISQKPSRDICQRGTSLTIQCQVDSQVTMMFWYRQQPGQSLTLIATANQGSEATYESGFVIDKFPISRPNLTFSTLTVSNMSPEDSSIYLCSVERGTEGYGYTFGSGTRLTVV.

The chain employs TRBV2 and TRBJ2-5, with 8 nucleotides matching TRBD1. Germline-derived CDR1 and CDR2 are SNHLY and FYNNEI. Trimming took 6 bases from V and 5 from J; bases not matched to a gene: 5. The CDR3 totals 13 residues. CDR3 loop: CASSRDRTETQYF. CDR3 sequence (DNA): TGTGCCAGCAGCCGGGACAGGACGGAGACCCAGTACTTC.

The chain is built from TRBV4-1 and TRBJ1-5, with D unclear. The CDR3 contains 13 residues. Trimming left V 0 bases short and J 11 bases short, with 11 bases between. CDR1 is MGHRA, CDR2 YSYEKL, per germline. CDR3: CASSQDGGQSQHF. CDR3 coding DNA: TGCGCCAGCAGCCAAGATGGAGGGCAGTCCCAGCATTTT.

The chain joins TRBV2 to TRBJ1-5; possible D gene TRBD1, 5 bases. CDR3 length equals 16 residues. From germline, CDR1 is SNHLY and CDR2 FYNNEI. V lost 5 bases and J lost 3, with 17 bases in between. CDR3 sequence: CASSHPWGRDNQPQHF. CDR3 DNA sequence: TGTGCCAGCAGTCACCCCTGGGGGAGGGACAATCAGCCCCAGCATTTT.

The sample holds one count of this clone. The J gene is TRBJ2-2, the V gene TRBV7-3; D is undetermined. V lost 4 bases and J 4 bases, leaving 10 bases between the germline ends. The CDR3 runs to 14 residues. The germline CDR1 and CDR2 sequences are SGHTA and FQGTGA. The CDR3 bases are TGTGCCAGCAGCTCCTCTATGAGCACCGGGGAGCTGTTTTTT. The encoded protein is CASSSSMSTGELFF.

The chain couples TRBV6-5 to TRBJ2-3; 8 bases match TRBD1. The CDR3 totals 14 residues. CDR1 and CDR2 (germline): MNHEY, SVGAGI. V dropped 6 bases and J dropped 3; count of bases not matched to a gene: 5. The CDR3, as DNA: TGTGCCAGCAGAAACAGGGGGGAGACAGATACGCAGTATTTT. Translated, it gives CASRNRGETDTQYF.

This clone appeared a single time. This rearrangement joins TRBV7-2 to TRBJ2-7, with a weak D call TRBD1 (5 bases). The CDR3 totals 14 residues. Trimming removed 0 bases at V and 3 bases at J, with 9 bases between. The V gene's germline CDR1 is SGHTA and CDR2 FQGNSA. The CDR3 loop is CASSLAGQYYEQYF. The CDR3 DNA reads TGTGCCAGCAGCTTAGCGGGGCAGTACTACGAGCAGTACTTC. Combining the CDR3 with reference TRBV7-2 and TRBJ2-7 gives the whole variable domain GAGVSQSPSNKVTEKGKDVELRCDPISGHTALYWYRQSLGQGLEFLIYFQGNSAPDKSGLPSDRFSAERTGGSVSTLTIQRTQQEDSAVYLCASSLAGQYYEQYFGPGTRLTVT.

This chain links TRBV29-1 with TRBJ2-3, with 8 positions matching TRBD2. V shed 3 bases, J shed 5 bases, and the junction held 1 base outside the gene matches. Germline V gene sequence: CDR1 SQVTM, CDR2 ANQGSEA. This CDR3 is 12 amino acids long. The CDR3 region is CSVDGGEDTQYF. CDR3 DNA sequence: TGCAGCGTTGACGGGGGGGAAGATACGCAGTATTTT.

V usage is TRBV10-3 and J usage is TRBJ1-1; D possibly corresponds to TRBD1 (5 bases). V gave up 6 bases and J gave up 0 bases, with 11 bases separating them. The CDR3 totals 14 residues. Germline V gene sequence: CDR1 ENHRY, CDR2 SYGVKD. The CDR3 nucleotides are TGTGCCATCAGACCCAGGGTCATGAACACTGAAGCTTTCTTT. Translating it yields CAIRPRVMNTEAFF.

V gene TRBV5-6 combines with J gene TRBJ2-5, with TRBD1 identical over 12 bases. The J call could be wrong; TRBJ2-7 is a better fit for the DNA end. There are 16 residues in the CDR3. Germline lookup yields CDR1 SGHDT and CDR2 YYEEEE. CDR3 in amino acids: CASSHGTGGLGYEQYF. The CDR3 DNA follows: TGTGCCAGCAGCCACGGGACAGGGGGCTTGGGGTACGAGCAGTACTTC.

The chain carries TRBV19 and TRBJ2-5, with a tentative D call TRBD1 (5 bases). This CDR3 has 11 amino acids. CDR1 and CDR2 from the germline V gene are LNHDA and SQIVND (reference sequence). The V gene lost 10 bases and the J gene lost 4 bases, with 10 bases spanning the gap. This CDR3 is CATAQGETQYF. In DNA form, the CDR3 reads TGTGCCACCGCTCAGGGAGAGACCCAGTACTTC. The full variable domain, completed using reference TRBV19 and TRBJ2-5, is DGGITQSPKYLFRKEGQNVTLSCEQNLNHDAMYWYRQDPGQGLRLIYYSQIVNDFQKGDIAEGYSVSREKKESFPLTVTSAQKNPTAFYLCATAQGETQYFGPGTRLLVL.

This chain links TRBV2 with TRBJ1-5; TRBD1 matches at 7 bases. V lost 6 bases, J lost 2 bases, and 7 bases stayed unmatched. The CDR3 runs 15 residues. Germline V gives CDR1 SNHLY, CDR2 FYNNEI. The CDR3 protein is CASSPNTGGNQPQHF. The CDR3, as DNA: TGTGCCAGCAGCCCGAATACAGGGGGCAATCAGCCCCAGCATTTT. The full variable domain, completed using reference TRBV2 and TRBJ1-5, is EPEVTQTPSHQVTQMGQEVILRCVPISNHLYFYWYRQILGQKVEFLVSFYNNEISEKSEIFDDQFSVERPDGSNFTLKIRSTKLEDSAMYFCASSPNTGGNQPQHFGDGTRLSIL.

This chain uses TRBV5-4 with TRBJ1-2; unclear D gene. V lost 2 bases and J lost 5, with 10 bases in between. The V gene's germline CDR1 is SGHNT and CDR2 YYREEE (reference sequence). The CDR3 runs to 13 residues. CDR3 protein: CASSLAEPYGYTF. The DNA for the CDR3 is TGTGCCAGCAGCTTAGCCGAGCCTTATGGCTACACCTTC. Complete variable domain (other parts from reference TRBV5-4 and TRBJ1-2): ETGVTQSPTHLIKTRGQQVTLRCSSQSGHNTVSWYQQALGQGPQFIFQYYREEENGRGNFPPRFSGLQFPNYSSELNVNALELDDSALYLCASSLAEPYGYTFGSGTRLTVV.

This clone has a handful of counts. This chain joins TRBV6-1 and TRBJ2-1; 9 positions agree with TRBD1. This CDR3 contains 15 residues. With 6 bases clipped from V and 1 base from J, the junction kept 4 bases outside the gene matches. The germline gives CDR1 MNHNS, CDR2 SASEGT. The CDR3 nucleotides are TGTGCCAGCAGGGAACAGGGGGCATCCTACAATGAGCAGTTCTTC. Its protein is CASREQGASYNEQFF.